The table lists the clone carrying this T cell receptor beta chain with a few counts. Assay used: immunoSEQ multiplex PCR; TCRdb lists only in-frame clones, some missing. The sample has roughly 24,000 clones, 84% seen once. The cohort excluded patients with autoimmune disease history or systemic immunosuppression. The sample comes from a study of OX40 agonist ivuxolimab in advanced cancers. As for the study in general: Intravenous ivuxolimab was administered to patients every 2 weeks at 0.01 to 10 mg/kg. Participants averaged about 60 years of age (range about 23 to 79) and were approximately 81% male. It was permissible to have had prior anti-PD-1, anti-PD-L1 or anti-CTLA-4 therapy, and more than 30% had some.

The CDR3 covers 15 residues. V lost 0 bases, J lost 3 bases, and 4 bases stayed unmatched. Germline V gene data show CDR1 as SGHDT and CDR2 as YYEEEE. The chain recombines TRBV5-6 with TRBJ2-7; 9 positions match TRBD1. The origin of this receptor is an adult with an advanced solid tumor such as melanoma, head and neck, liver or kidney cancer. Sequences were derived from CD4+ or CD8+ T cells sorted from blood, sampled in a trial of the OX40 agonist ivuxolimab. DNA of the CDR3: TGTGCCAGCAGCTTGGCCGGGACAGGGTACTACGAGCAGTACTTC. Its translation is CASSLAGTGYYEQYF.